This entry describes one T cell receptor beta chain. The antigen remains unidentified. Unrecorded immune exposure was likely among donors, who were nominally healthy when sampled. The PCR had 60 Vbeta and 13 Jbeta primers. As handled by the study authors: Later, tens of millions of unique TCR beta chains were counted in an analysis, and roughly 10 million of them were shared. The assay was immunoSEQ multiplex PCR, and TCRdb's table has in-frame clones only and misses some. V, J and clone size derive from that table, while D and trimming were established from the DNA sequence. Of 90,000 to 130,000 clones listed, 70% are singletons. The sample comes from a study of cytomegalovirus exposure and HLA in healthy donors. Study-wide results and limits: Some TCR beta chains (about 170 of them) were listed as cytomegalovirus-associated. A few chains tied to CMV proved CMV antigen-specific in vitro.

The source of this sequence is a man aged 30 to 39 in good health and CMV-seropositive. The specimen was PBMCs.

CDR3 sequence: CASRGQGATTEAFF. The CDR3 DNA sequence: TGTGCCAGCAGGGGACAGGGGGCGACCACTGAAGCTTTCTTT. V and J are TRBV28 and TRBJ1-1; 12 nucleotides line up with TRBD1. Trimming cost V 6 bases and J 4 bases; bases outside gene matches: 3. The CDR3 has 14 residues. Germline CDR1 reads MDHEN; CDR2 reads SYDVKM.